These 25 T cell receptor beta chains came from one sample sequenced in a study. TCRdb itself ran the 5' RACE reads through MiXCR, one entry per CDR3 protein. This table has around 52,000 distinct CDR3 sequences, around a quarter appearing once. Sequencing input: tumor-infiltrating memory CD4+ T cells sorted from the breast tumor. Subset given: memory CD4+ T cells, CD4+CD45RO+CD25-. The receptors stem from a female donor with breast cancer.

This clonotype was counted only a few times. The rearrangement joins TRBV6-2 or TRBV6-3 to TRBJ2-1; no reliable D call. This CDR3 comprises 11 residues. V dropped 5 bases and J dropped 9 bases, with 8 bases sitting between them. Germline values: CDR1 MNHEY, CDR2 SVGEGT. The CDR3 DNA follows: TGTGCCAGCAGTAACATGGGTGAGCAGTTCTTC. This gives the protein CASSNMGEQFF.

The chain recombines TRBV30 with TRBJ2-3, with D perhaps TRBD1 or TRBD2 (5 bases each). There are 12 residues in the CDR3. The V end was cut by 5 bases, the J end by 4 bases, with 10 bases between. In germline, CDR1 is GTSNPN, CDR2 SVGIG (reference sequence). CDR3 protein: CAWGRDADTQYF. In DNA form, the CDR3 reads TGTGCCTGGGGCAGGGACGCAGATACGCAGTATTTT.

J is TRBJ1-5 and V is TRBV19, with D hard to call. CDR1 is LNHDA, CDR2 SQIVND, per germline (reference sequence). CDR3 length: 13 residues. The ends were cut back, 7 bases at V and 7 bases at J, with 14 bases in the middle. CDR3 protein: CASKSGEGQPQHF. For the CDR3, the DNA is TGTGCCAGTAAGTCCGGCGAGGGACAGCCCCAGCATTTT. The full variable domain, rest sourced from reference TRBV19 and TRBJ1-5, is DGGITQSPKYLFRKEGQNVTLSCEQNLNHDAMYWYRQDPGQGLRLIYYSQIVNDFQKGDIAEGYSVSREKKESFPLTVTSAQKNPTAFYLCASKSGEGQPQHFGDGTRLSIL.

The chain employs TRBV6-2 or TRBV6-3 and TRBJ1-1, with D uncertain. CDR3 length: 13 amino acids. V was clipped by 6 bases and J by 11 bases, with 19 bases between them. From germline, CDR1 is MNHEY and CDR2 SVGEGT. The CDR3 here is CASRLAGPGVAFF. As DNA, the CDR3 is TGTGCCAGCAGGCTCGCCGGGCCCGGGGTGGCTTTCTTT.

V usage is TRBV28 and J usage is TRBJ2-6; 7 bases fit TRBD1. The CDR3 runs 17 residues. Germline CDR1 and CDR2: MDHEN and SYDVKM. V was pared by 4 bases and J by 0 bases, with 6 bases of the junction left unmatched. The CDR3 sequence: CASSWARDSSGANVLTF. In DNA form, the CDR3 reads TGTGCCAGCAGTTGGGCTAGGGACAGCTCTGGGGCCAACGTCCTGACTTTC.

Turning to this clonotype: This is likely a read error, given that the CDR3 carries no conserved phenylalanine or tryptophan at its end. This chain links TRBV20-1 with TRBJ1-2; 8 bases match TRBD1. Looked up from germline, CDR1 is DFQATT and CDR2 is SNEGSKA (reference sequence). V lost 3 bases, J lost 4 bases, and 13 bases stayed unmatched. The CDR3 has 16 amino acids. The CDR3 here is CSARDRENTLSYGYTS. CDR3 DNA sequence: TGCAGTGCTAGGGACAGGGAGAATACCCTTAGCTATGGCTACACCTCC.

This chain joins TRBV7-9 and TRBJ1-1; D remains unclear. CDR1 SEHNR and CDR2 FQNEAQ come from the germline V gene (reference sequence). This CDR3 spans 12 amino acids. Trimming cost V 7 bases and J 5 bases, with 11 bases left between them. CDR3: CASTPRATEAFF. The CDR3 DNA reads TGTGCCAGCACCCCCCGGGCTACTGAAGCTTTCTTT.

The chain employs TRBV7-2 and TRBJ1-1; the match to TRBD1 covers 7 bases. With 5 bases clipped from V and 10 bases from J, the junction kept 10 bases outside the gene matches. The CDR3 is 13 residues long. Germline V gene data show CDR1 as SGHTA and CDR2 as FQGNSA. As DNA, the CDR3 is TGTGCCAGCAGCCCCCAGGGGGGGCTCCCAGCTTTCTTT. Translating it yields CASSPQGGLPAFF.

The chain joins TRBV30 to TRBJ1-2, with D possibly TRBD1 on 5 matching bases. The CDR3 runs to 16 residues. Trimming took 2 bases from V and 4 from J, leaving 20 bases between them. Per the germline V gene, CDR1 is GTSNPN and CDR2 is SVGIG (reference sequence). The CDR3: CAWSPGGGKSPYGYTF. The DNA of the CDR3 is TGTGCCTGGAGTCCCGGCGGGGGGAAGAGCCCCTATGGCTACACCTTC.

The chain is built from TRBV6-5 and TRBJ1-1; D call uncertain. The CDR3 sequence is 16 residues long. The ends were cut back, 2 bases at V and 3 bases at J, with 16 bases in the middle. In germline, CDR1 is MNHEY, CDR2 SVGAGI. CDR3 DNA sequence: TGTGCCAGCAGTTACGGCAGAGGGCTAGTTGACACTGAAGCTTTCTTT. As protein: CASSYGRGLVDTEAFF.

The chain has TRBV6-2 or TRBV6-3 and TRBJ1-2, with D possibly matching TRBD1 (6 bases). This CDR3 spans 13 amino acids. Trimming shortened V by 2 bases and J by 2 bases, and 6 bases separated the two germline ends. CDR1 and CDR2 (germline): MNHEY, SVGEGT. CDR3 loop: CASSYGQNYGYTF. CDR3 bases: TGTGCCAGCAGTTACGGACAGAACTATGGCTACACCTTC.

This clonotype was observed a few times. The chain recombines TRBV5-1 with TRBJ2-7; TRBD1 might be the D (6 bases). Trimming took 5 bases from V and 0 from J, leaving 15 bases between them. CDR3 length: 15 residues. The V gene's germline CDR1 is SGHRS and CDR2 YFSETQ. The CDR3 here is CASSSGTFDSYEQYF. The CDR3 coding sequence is TGCGCCAGCAGTTCCGGGACATTCGACTCCTACGAGCAGTACTTC.

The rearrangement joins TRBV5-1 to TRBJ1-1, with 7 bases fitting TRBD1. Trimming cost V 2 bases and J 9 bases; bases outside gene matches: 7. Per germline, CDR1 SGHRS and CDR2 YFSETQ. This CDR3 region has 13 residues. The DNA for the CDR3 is TGCGCCAGCAGCTTCTATCGGGACAGCAAAGCTTTCTTT. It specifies CASSFYRDSKAFF. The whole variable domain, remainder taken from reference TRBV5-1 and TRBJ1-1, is KAGVTQTPRYLIKTRGQQVTLSCSPISGHRSVSWYQQTPGQGLQFLFEYFSETQRNKGNFPGRFSGRQFSNSRSEMNVSTLELGDSALYLCASSFYRDSKAFFGQGTRLTVV.

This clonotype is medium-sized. The CDR3, as DNA: TGCAGCGTGTATACTAGCGGGACCTACAATGAGCAGTTCTTC. It translates to CSVYTSGTYNEQFF. The chain joins TRBV29-1 to TRBJ2-1; TRBD2 agrees at 10 bases. The CDR3 runs 14 residues. CDR1 is SQVTM and CDR2 is ANQGSEA in the germline V gene. With 6 bases clipped from V and 2 bases from J, the junction kept 4 bases outside the gene matches.

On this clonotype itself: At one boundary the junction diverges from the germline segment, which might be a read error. The CDR3 DNA follows: TGTGCCGGCAGCGCCCAGATCTCTGGGGCCAACGTCCTGACTTTC. Encoded protein: CAGSAQISGANVLTF. The rearrangement uses TRBV9 and TRBJ2-6; D gene unclear. Germline assignment: CDR1 SGDLS and CDR2 YYNGEE. The CDR3 length is 15 residues.

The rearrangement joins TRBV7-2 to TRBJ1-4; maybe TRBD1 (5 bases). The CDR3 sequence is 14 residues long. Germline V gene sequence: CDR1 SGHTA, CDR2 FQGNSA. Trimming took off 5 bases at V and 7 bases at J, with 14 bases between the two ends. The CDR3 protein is CASSRGVLGEKLFF. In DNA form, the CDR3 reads TGTGCCAGCAGCCGGGGGGTTTTAGGTGAAAAACTGTTTTTT. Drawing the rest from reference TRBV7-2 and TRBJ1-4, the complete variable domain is GAGVSQSPSNKVTEKGKDVELRCDPISGHTALYWYRQSLGQGLEFLIYFQGNSAPDKSGLPSDRFSAERTGGSVSTLTIQRTQQEDSAVYLCASSRGVLGEKLFFGSGTQLSVL.

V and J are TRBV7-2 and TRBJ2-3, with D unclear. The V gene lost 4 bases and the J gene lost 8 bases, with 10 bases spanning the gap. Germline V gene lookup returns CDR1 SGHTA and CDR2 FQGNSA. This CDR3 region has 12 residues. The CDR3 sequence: CASSSLPGTQYF. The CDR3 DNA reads TGTGCCAGCAGCTCCTTGCCAGGTACGCAGTATTTT.

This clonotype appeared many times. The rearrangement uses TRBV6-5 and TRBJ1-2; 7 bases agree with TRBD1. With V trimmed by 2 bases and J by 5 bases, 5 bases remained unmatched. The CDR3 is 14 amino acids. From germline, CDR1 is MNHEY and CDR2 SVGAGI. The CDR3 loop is CASSYEGAQYGYTF. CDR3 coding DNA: TGTGCCAGCAGTTACGAGGGGGCCCAATATGGCTACACCTTC.

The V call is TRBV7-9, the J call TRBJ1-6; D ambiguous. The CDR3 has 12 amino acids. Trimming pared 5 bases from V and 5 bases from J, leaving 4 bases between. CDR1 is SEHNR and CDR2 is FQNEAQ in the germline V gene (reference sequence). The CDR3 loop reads CASSRDNSPLHF. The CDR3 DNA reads TGTGCCAGCAGCCGAGATAATTCACCCCTCCACTTT.

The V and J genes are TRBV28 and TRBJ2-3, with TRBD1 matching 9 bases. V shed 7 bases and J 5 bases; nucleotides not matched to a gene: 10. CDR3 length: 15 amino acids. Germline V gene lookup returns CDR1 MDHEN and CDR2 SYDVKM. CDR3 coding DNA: TGTGCCAGCACCCTAGGGACAGGGTCTTTAGATACGCAGTATTTT. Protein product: CASTLGTGSLDTQYF.

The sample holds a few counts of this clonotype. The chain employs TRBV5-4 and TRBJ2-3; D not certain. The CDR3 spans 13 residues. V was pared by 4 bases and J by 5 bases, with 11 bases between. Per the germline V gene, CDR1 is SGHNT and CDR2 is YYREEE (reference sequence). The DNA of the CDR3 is TGTGCCAGCAGCACTTCCCTCGAAGATACGCAGTATTTT. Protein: CASSTSLEDTQYF. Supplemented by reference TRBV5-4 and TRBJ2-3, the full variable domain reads ETGVTQSPTHLIKTRGQQVTLRCSSQSGHNTVSWYQQALGQGPQFIFQYYREEENGRGNFPPRFSGLQFPNYSSELNVNALELDDSALYLCASSTSLEDTQYFGPGTRLTVL.

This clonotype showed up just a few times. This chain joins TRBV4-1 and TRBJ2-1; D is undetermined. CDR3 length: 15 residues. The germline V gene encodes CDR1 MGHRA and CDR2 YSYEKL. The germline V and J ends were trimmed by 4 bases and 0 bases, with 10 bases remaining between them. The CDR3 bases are TGCGCCAGCAGCCTGCAGCAGAGCTCCTACAATGAGCAGTTCTTC. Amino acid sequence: CASSLQQSSYNEQFF.

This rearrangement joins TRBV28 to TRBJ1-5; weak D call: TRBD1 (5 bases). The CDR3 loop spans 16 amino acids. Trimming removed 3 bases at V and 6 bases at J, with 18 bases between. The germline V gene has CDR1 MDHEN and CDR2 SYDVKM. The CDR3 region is CASSFSLRVSSQPQHF. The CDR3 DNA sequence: TGTGCCAGCAGTTTTAGTCTCAGGGTGTCGAGTCAGCCCCAGCATTTT.

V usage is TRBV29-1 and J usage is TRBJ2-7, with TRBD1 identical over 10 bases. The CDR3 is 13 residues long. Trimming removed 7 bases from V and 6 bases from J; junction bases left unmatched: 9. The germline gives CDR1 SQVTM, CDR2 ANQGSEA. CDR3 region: CSGDLGQGSEQYF. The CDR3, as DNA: TGCAGCGGGGATTTGGGACAGGGGAGCGAGCAGTACTTC.

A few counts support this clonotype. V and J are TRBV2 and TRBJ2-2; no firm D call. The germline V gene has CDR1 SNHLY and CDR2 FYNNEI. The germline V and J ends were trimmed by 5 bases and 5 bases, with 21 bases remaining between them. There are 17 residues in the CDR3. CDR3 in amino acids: CASSRYPTGGGTGELFF. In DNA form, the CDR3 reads TGTGCCAGCAGTCGTTATCCCACGGGCGGTGGGACCGGGGAGCTGTTTTTT.